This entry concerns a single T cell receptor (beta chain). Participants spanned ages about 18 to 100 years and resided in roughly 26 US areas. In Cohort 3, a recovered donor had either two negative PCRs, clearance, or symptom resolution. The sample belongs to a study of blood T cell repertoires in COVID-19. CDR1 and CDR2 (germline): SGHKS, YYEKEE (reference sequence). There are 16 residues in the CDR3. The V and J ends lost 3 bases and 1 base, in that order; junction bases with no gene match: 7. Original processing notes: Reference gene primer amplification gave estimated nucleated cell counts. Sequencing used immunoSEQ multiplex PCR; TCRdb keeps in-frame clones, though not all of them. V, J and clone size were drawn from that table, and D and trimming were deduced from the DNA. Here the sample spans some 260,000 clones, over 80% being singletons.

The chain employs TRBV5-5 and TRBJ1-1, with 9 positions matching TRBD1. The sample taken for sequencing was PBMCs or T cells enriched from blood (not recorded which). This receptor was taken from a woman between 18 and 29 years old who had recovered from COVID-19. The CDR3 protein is CASSSLGTGWNTEAFF. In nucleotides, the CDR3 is TGTGCCAGCAGCTCACTCGGGACAGGGTGGAACACTGAAGCTTTCTTT.